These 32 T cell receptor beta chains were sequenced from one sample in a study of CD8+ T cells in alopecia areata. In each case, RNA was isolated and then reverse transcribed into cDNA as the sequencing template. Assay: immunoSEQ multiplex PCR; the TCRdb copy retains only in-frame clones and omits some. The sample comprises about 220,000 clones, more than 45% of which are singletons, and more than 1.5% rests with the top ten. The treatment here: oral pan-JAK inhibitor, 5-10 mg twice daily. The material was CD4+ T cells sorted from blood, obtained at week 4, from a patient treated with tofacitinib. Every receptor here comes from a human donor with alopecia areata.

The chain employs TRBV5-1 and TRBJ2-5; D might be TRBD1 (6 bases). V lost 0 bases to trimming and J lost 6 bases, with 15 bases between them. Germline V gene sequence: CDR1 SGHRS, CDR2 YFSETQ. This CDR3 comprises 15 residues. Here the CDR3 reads CASSLAGAIGQTQYF. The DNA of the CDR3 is TGCGCCAGCAGCTTGGCAGGGGCGATTGGGCAGACCCAGTACTTC.

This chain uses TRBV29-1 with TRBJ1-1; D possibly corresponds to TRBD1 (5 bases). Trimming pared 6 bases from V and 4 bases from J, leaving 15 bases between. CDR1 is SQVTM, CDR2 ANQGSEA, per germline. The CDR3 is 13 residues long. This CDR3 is CSVGGTLVTEAFF. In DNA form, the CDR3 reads TGCAGCGTGGGGGGGACTTTGGTCACTGAAGCTTTCTTT.

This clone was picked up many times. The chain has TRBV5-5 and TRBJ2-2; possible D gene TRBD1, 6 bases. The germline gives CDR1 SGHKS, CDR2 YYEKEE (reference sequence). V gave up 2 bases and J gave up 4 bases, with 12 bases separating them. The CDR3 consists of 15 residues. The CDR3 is CASSFTGQSTGELFF. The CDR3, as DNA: TGTGCCAGCAGCTTTACCGGACAGTCCACCGGGGAGCTGTTTTTT.

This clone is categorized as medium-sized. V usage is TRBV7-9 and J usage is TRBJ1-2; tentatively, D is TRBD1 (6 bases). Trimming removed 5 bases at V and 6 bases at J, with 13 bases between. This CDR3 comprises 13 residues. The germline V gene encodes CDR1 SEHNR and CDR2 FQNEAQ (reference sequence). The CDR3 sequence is CASSEQGWDGYTF. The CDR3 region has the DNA TGTGCCAGCAGCGAACAGGGTTGGGATGGCTACACCTTC.

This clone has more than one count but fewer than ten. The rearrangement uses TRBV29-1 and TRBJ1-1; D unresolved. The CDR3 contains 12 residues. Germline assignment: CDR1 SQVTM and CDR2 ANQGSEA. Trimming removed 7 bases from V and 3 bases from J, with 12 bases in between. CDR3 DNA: TGCAGCGCCGGGTCCTCTGACACTGAAGCTTTCTTT. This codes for CSAGSSDTEAFF.

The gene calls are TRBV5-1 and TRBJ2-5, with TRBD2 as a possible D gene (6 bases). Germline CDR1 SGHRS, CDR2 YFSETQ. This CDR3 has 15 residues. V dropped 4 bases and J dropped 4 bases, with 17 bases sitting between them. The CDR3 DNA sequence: TGCGCCAGCAGCGGGGGACTGGGGGTGGCAGAGACCCAGTACTTC. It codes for CASSGGLGVAETQYF.

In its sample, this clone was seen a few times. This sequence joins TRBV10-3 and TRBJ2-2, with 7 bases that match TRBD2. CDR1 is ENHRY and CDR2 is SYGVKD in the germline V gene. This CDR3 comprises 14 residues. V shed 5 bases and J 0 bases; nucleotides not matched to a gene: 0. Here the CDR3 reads CAISSGANTGELFF. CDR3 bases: TGTGCCATCAGTAGCGGGGCGAACACCGGGGAGCTGTTTTTT.

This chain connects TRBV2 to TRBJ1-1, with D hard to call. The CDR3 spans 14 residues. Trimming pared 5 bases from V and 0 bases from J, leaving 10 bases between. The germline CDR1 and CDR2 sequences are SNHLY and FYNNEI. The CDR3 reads CASSLTQLNTEAFF. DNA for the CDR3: TGTGCCAGCAGTTTAACCCAGTTGAACACTGAAGCTTTCTTT.

CDR3 coding DNA: TGCGCCAGCACCAACCAGGGAAACTATGGCTACACCTTC. Amino acid sequence: CASTNQGNYGYTF. The gene calls are TRBV5-1 and TRBJ1-2; D possibly corresponds to TRBD1 (5 bases). Germline loops: CDR1 SGHRS, CDR2 YFSETQ. Trimming took 6 bases from V and 2 from J, leaving 11 bases between them. CDR3 length equals 13 residues.

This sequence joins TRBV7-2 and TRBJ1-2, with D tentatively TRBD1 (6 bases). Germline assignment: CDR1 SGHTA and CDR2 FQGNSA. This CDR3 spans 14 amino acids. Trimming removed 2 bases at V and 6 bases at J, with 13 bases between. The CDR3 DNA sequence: TGTGCCAGCAGCTTAAGGAACAGGGCTGATGGCTACACCTTC. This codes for CASSLRNRADGYTF.

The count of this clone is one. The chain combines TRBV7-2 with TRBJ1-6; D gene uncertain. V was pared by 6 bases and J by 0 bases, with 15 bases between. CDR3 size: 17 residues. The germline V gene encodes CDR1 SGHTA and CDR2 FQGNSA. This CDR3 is CASRPSLAGSYNSPLHF. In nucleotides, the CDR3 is TGTGCCAGCAGACCATCATTGGCTGGCTCCTATAATTCACCCCTCCACTTT.

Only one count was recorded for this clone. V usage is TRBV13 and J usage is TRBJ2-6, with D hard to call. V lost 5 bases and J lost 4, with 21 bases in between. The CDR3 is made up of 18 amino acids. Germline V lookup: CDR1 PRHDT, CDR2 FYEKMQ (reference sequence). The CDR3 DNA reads TGTGCCAGCAGCCCGAACGGCCGGTTCCGGGCAGGGGCCAACGTCCTGACTTTC. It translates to CASSPNGRFRAGANVLTF.

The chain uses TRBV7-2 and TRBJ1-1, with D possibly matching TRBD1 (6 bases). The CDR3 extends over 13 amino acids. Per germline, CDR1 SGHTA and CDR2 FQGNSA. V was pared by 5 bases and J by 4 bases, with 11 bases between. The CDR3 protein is CASSPGQTTEAFF. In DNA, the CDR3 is TGTGCCAGCAGCCCTGGACAGACCACTGAAGCTTTCTTT.

This CDR3 reads CALGRWGYGYTF. CDR3 bases: TGTGCCTTGGGACGGTGGGGCTATGGCTACACCTTC. The chain links TRBV30 to TRBJ1-2, with D perhaps matching TRBD1 (5 bases). Trimming shortened V by 7 bases and J by 4 bases, and 13 bases separated the two germline ends. The germline gives CDR1 GTSNPN, CDR2 SVGIG (reference sequence). The CDR3 consists of 12 residues.

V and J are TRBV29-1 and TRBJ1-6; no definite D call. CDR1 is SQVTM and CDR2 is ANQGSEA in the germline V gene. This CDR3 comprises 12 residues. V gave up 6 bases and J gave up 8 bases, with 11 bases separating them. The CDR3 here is CSVREPDSPLHF. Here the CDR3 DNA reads TGCAGCGTACGGGAGCCCGATTCACCCCTCCACTTT.

CDR3 DNA sequence: TGTGCCAGCAGCCGCCGGGGGAGAGAGACCCAGTACTTC. This codes for CASSRRGRETQYF. This rearrangement joins TRBV7-9 to TRBJ2-5; the D gene is possibly TRBD2 (6 bases). The V gene's germline CDR1 is SEHNR and CDR2 FQNEAQ (reference sequence). Trimming took off 5 bases at V and 4 bases at J, with 11 bases between the two ends. There are 13 residues in the CDR3.

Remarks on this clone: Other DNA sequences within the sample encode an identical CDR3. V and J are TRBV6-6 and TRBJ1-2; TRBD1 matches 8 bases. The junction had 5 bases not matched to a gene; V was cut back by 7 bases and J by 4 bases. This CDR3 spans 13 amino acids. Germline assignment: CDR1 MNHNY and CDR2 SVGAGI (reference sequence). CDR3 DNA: TGTGCCAGCATAGGGGACAGGACCTATGGCTACACCTTC. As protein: CASIGDRTYGYTF.

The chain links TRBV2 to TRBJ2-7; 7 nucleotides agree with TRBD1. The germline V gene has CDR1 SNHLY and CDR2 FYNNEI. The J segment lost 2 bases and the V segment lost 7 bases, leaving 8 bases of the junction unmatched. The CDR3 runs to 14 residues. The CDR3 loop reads CASKTTGKPYEQYF. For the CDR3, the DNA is TGTGCCAGCAAGACGACAGGGAAACCCTACGAGCAGTACTTC.

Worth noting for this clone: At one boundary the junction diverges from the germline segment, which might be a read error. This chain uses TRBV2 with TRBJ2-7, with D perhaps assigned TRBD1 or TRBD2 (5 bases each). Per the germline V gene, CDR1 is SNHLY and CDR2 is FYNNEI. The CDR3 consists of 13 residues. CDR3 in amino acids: CASSPRTSGFRDF. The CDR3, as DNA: TGTGCCAGCAGTCCGCGGACTTCAGGGTTTCGGGACTTC.

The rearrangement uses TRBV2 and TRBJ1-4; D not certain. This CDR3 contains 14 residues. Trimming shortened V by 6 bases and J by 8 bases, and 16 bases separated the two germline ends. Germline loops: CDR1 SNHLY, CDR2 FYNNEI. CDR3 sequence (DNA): TGTGCCAGCAGAAGTGAGGCGGGCGGCGAAAAACTGTTTTTT. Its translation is CASRSEAGGEKLFF. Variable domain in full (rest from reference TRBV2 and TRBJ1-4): EPEVTQTPSHQVTQMGQEVILRCVPISNHLYFYWYRQILGQKVEFLVSFYNNEISEKSEIFDDQFSVERPDGSNFTLKIRSTKLEDSAMYFCASRSEAGGEKLFFGSGTQLSVL.

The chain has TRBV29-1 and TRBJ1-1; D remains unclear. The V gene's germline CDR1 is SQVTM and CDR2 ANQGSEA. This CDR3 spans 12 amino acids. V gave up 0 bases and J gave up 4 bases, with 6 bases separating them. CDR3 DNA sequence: TGCAGCGTTGAAGAGAAGGGCACTGAAGCTTTCTTT. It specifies CSVEEKGTEAFF.

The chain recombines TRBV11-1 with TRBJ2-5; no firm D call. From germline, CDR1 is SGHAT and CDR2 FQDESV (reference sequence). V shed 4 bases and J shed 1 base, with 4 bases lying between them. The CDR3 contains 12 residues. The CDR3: CASSSGQETQYF. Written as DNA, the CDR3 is TGTGCCAGCAGCTCGGGCCAAGAGACCCAGTACTTC.

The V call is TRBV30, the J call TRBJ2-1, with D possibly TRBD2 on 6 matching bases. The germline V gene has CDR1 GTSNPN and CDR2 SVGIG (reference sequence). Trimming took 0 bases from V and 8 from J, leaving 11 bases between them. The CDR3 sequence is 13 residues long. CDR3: CAWSVRTGDEQFF. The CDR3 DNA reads TGTGCCTGGAGTGTAAGGACGGGGGATGAGCAGTTCTTC.

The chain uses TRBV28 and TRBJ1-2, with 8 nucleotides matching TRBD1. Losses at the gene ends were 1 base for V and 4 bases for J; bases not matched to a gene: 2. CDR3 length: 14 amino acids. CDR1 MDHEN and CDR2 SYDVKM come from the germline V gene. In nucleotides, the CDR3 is TGTGCCAGCAGTTTATATACAGGGGGCTATGGCTACACCTTC. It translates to CASSLYTGGYGYTF.

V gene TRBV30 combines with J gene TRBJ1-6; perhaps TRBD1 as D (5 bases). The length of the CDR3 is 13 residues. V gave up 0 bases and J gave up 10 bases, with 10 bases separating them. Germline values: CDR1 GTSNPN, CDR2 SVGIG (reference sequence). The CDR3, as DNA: TGTGCCTGGAGTGTACAGGAGAGGTCACCCCTCCACTTT. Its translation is CAWSVQERSPLHF.

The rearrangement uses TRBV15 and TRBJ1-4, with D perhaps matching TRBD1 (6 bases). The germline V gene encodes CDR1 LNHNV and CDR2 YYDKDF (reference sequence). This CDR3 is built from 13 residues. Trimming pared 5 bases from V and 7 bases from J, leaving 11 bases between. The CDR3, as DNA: TGTGCCACCAGCGCAAGGACAGTTGAAAAACTGTTTTTT. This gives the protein CATSARTVEKLFF.

CDR3 protein: CASSQFITRGLGNEQFF. For the CDR3, the DNA is TGCGCCAGCAGCCAATTCATCACCAGGGGCCTTGGCAATGAGCAGTTCTTC. The rearrangement uses TRBV4-3 and TRBJ2-1; D is perhaps TRBD1 (6 bases). Germline CDR1 and CDR2: LGHNA and YSLEER. V lost 2 bases, J lost 6 bases, and 20 bases lay in between. This CDR3 is built from 17 residues.

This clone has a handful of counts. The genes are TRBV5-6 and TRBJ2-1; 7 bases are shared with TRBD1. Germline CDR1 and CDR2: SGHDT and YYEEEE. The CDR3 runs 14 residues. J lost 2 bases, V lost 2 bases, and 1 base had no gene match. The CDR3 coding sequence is TGTGCCAGCAGCTTAGGGACAGCCTACAATGAGCAGTTCTTC. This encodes CASSLGTAYNEQFF.

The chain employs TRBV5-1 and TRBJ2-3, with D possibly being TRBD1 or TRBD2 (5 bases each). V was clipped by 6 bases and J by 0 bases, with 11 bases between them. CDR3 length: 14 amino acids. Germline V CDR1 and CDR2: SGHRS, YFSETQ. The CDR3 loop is CASNRDRSTDTQYF. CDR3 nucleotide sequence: TGCGCCAGCAACCGGGACCGGAGCACAGATACGCAGTATTTT.

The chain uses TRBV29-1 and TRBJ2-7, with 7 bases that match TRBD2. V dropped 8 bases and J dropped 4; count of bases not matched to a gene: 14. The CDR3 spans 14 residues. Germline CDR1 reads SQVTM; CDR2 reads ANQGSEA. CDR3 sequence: CSPPGGKSGYEQYF. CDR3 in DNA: TGCAGCCCGCCGGGGGGTAAGTCCGGGTACGAGCAGTACTTC.

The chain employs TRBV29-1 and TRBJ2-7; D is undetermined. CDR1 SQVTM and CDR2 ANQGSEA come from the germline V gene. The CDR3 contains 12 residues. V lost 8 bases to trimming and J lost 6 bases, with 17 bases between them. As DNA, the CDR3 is TGCAGCTCCGCGGACCCGGGTGCCGAGCAGTACTTC. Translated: CSSADPGAEQYF.

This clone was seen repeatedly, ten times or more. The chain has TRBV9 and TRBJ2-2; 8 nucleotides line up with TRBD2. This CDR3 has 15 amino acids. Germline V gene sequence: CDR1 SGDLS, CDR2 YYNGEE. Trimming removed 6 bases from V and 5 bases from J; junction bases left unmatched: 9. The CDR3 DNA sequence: TGTGCCAGCAAGGCGGGGGGCGTTACTACCGGGGAGCTGTTTTTT. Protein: CASKAGGVTTGELFF.